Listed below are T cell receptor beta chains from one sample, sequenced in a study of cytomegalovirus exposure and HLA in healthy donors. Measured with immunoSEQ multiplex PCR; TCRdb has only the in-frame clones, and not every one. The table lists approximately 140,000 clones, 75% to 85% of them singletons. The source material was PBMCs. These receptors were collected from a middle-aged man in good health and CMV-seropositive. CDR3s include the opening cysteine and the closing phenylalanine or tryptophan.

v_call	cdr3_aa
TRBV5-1	CASSRQGATTNEKLFF
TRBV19	CASSTLSYEQYF
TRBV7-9	CASSSPGNRLSSGNTIYF
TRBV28	CASSLGQGDQPQHF
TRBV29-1	CSTNSGTGGFGYTF
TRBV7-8	CASSLVGQGVGYTF
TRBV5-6	CASSSRTRLDEQFF
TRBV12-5	CASGLSSYEAFF
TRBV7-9	CSSSPPEVNYEQYF
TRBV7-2	CASNLLPRVIYGYTF
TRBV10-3	CAITRGQGQPQHF
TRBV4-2	CASSLGTSGSNGEQFF
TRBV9	CASSRLRSGNTIYF
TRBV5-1	CASSFGTVPQETQYF
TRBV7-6	CASSLEWSAYEQYF
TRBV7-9	CASSLAPDQETQYF
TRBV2	CASSGGRSADTQYF